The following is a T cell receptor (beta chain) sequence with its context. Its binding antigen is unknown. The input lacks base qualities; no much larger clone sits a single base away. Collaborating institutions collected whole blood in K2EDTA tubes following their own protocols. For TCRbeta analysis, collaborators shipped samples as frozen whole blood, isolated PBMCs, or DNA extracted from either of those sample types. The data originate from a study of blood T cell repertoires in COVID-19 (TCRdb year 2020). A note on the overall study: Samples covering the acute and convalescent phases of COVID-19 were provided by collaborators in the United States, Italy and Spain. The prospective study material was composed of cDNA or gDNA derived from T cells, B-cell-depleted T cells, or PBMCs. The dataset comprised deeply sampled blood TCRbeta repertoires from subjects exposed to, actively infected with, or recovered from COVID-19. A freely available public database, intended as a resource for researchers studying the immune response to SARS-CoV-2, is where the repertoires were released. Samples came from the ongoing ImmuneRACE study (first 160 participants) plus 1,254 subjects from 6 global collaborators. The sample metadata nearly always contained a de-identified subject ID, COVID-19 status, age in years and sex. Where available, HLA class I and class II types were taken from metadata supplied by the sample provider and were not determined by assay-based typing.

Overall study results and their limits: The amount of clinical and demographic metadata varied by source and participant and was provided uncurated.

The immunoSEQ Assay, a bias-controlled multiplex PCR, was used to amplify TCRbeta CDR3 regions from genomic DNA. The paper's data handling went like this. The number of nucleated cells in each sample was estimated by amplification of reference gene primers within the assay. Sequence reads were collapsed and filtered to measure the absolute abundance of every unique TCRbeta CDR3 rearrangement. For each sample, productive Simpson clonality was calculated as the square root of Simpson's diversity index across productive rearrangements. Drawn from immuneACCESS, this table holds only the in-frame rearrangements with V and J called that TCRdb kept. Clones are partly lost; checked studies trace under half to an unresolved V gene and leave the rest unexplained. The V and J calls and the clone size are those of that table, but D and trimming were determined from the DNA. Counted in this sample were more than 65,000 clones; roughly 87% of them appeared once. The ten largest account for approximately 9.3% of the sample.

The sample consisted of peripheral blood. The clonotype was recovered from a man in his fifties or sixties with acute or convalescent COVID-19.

CDR3 protein: CASRPQGGSGNTIYF. The DNA sequence is as follows: TGTGCCAGCAGGCCGCAGGGCGGCTCTGGAAACACCATATATTTT. The sequence is built from TRBV6-6 and TRBJ1-3; the D segment could be TRBD1, given 5 matching bases. V is cut by 6 bases and J by 0 bases, and the space between the germline ends is 12 bases. Including the terminal cysteine and phenylalanine, the CDR3 comprises 15 residues. This entry keeps only the CDR3 DNA: 45 bases, framed from base 1. Sequences MNHNY (CDR1) and SVGAGI (CDR2) are obtained from the germline V gene (reference sequence).